This T cell receptor (beta chain) emerged from a study of blood T cell repertoires in COVID-19. Background on the study: Sources were T cells, B-cell-depleted T cells, or PBMCs; the material itself was cDNA or gDNA.

Germline lookup yields CDR1 SGHVS and CDR2 FNYEAQ. CDR3 length: 16 amino acids. V lost 5 bases, J lost 7 bases, and 8 bases stayed unmatched. Authors' data handling: Using reference gene primer amplification, nucleated cell counts were estimated. Sequenced by immunoSEQ multiplex PCR; TCRdb stores in-frame clones only, minus some. V and J calls and clone size are as listed in that table; D and trimming were resolved from the DNA. The sample includes around 250,000 clones, approximately 82% of them seen just once. The chain links TRBV7-6 to TRBJ2-1, with TRBD2 matching 13 bases. The receptor's source is a man aged 25-45 years who had recovered from COVID-19. The specimen sequenced was peripheral blood. The CDR3 DNA reads as TGTGCCAGCAGCGTAGGACTAGCGGGGGACAGGAATGAGCAGTTCTTC. This sequence encodes CASSVGLAGDRNEQFF.